This T cell receptor beta chain came from a study of cytomegalovirus exposure and HLA in healthy donors. Vbeta (60) and Jbeta (13) primers were used in the PCR. The table came from immunoSEQ multiplex PCR; TCRdb's copy has only in-frame clones and leaves some out. The data hold under 80,000 clones, with about 80% observed a single time. This clonotype was obtained from a man between 50 and 59 years old in good health and CMV-seropositive. Sequenced: PBMCs.

This chain's CDR3 is CASSLGGTANTGELFF. The CDR3 DNA is TGTGCCAGCAGCTTAGGTGGCACCGCGAACACCGGGGAGCTGTTTTTT. The V and J genes are TRBV7-3 and TRBJ2-2; D uncertain. CDR1 is SGHTA and CDR2 is FQGTGA in the germline V gene. The V end was cut by 2 bases, the J end by 0 bases, with 10 bases between. The CDR3 totals 16 residues.